A single sample is the source of the 27 T cell receptor beta chains below, sequenced in a study of blood T cell repertoires in COVID-19. Sequenced by immunoSEQ multiplex PCR; TCRdb stores in-frame clones only, minus some. The table includes fewer than 120,000 clones, 88% detected once. Source material: peripheral blood. The receptor source for this set is a woman aged 45-59 years with acute or convalescent COVID-19.

CDR3 in amino acids: CASTSVGGNTGELFF. CDR3 coding DNA: TGTGCCAGCACCTCGGTGGGAGGTAACACCGGGGAGCTGTTTTTT. The chain combines TRBV7-8 with TRBJ2-2; the D gene is possibly TRBD2 (6 bases). V gave up 7 bases and J gave up 2 bases, with 14 bases separating them. Looked up from germline, CDR1 is SGHVS and CDR2 is FQNEAQ. This CDR3 comprises 15 residues.

The rearrangement joins TRBV21-1 to TRBJ1-5. TRBV21-1 is classified as a pseudogene. This CDR3 has 14 residues. CDR3 sequence (DNA): TGTGCCAGCCGGATTGGGGGGAACAATCAGCCCCAGCATTTT. It codes for CASRIGGNNQPQHF.

The CDR3 DNA is TGTGCCAGTAGTACCCTTACAGGGAATTCACCCCTCCACTTT. Translating it yields CASSTLTGNSPLHF. The chain has TRBV19 and TRBJ1-6, with D maybe TRBD1 (6 bases). CDR1 is LNHDA and CDR2 is SQIVND in the germline V gene (reference sequence). With 4 bases removed from V and 7 bases from J, the gap between germline ends came to 11 bases. The CDR3 runs 14 residues.

The CDR3 coding sequence is TGCAGCGTCGGCGTGGGACTAGCTTCCCCCAATGAGCAGTTCTTC. Encoded protein: CSVGVGLASPNEQFF. The chain employs TRBV29-1 and TRBJ2-1; TRBD2 aligns across 9 bases. CDR1 is SQVTM, CDR2 ANQGSEA, per germline. J lost 6 bases, V lost 6 bases, and 12 bases had no gene match. This CDR3 region has 15 residues.

This chain links TRBV18 with TRBJ2-7; tentatively, D is TRBD1 (6 bases). The germline V and J ends were trimmed by 2 bases and 3 bases, with 17 bases remaining between them. The V gene's germline CDR1 is KGHSH and CDR2 LQKENI. The CDR3 runs to 16 residues. The CDR3, as DNA: TGTGCCAGCTCACCAACAGGGCCCCGAGGGGTCTACGAGCAGTACTTC. Residues: CASSPTGPRGVYEQYF. The entire variable domain, with the rest obtained from reference TRBV18 and TRBJ2-7, is as follows: NAGVMQNPRHLVRRRGQEARLRCSPMKGHSHVYWYRQLPEEGLKFMVYLQKENIIDESGMPKERFSAEFPKEGPSILRIQQVVRGDSAAYFCASSPTGPRGVYEQYFGPGTRLTVT.

The chain recombines TRBV5-5 with TRBJ1-4, with a tentative D call TRBD1 (5 bases). In germline, CDR1 is SGHKS, CDR2 YYEKEE (reference sequence). The CDR3 is 14 amino acids. Deletions cut 4 bases from V and 7 bases from J, with 14 bases between. The CDR3 bases are TGTGCCAGCAGCCAGGGTCCGCCAGTTGAAAAACTGTTTTTT. This translates into CASSQGPPVEKLFF.

The genes are TRBV28 and TRBJ2-7, with 8 bases matching TRBD2. The CDR3 is made up of 15 amino acids. V dropped 7 bases and J dropped 6; count of bases not matched to a gene: 14. Germline loops: CDR1 MDHEN, CDR2 SYDVKM. The CDR3 nucleotides are TGTGCCAGCAACCCGAGGGGTAGCGGGACCCTCGAGCAGTACTTC. Translating gives CASNPRGSGTLEQYF.

The CDR3 DNA follows: TGCGCCAGCAGTTGGGGTAGCGGGAGTGGTGAGCAGTACTTC. Residues: CASSWGSGSGEQYF. The genes are TRBV10-2 and TRBJ2-7; 9 nucleotides match TRBD2. J lost 7 bases, V lost 5 bases, and 9 bases had no gene match. The CDR3 has 14 residues. Germline CDR1 is WSHSY and CDR2 is SAAADI.

The V call is TRBV3-1 (or the pseudogene TRBV3-2), the J call TRBJ1-2; D remains unclear. This CDR3 is built from 13 residues. Germline loops: CDR1 LGHDT, CDR2 YNNKEL (reference sequence). V gave up 2 bases and J gave up 2 bases, with 6 bases separating them. CDR3 region: CASSQTENYGYTF. DNA for the CDR3: TGTGCCAGCAGCCAAACAGAAAACTATGGCTACACCTTC.

The chain links TRBV7-2 to TRBJ2-3; 12 bases agree with TRBD2. The CDR3 runs to 15 residues. V lost 10 bases, J lost 2 bases, and 7 bases stayed unmatched. CDR1 and CDR2 from the germline V gene are SGHTA and FQGNSA. The CDR3 DNA sequence: TGTGCCACACGGACTAGCGGGACCCACACAGATACGCAGTATTTT. Translating gives CATRTSGTHTDTQYF.

V usage is TRBV10-1 and J usage is TRBJ1-2; 8 nucleotides line up with TRBD1. Trimming took 6 bases from V and 4 from J; bases not matched to a gene: 4. The CDR3 totals 13 residues. Germline V lookup: CDR1 WNHNN, CDR2 SYGVQD (reference sequence). The CDR3 sequence is CASSPQGGYGYTF. Written as DNA, the CDR3 is TGCGCCAGCAGCCCACAGGGGGGCTATGGCTACACCTTC.

V and J are TRBV7-2 and TRBJ2-5; 12 positions agree with TRBD2. Germline V gene lookup returns CDR1 SGHTA and CDR2 FQGNSA. CDR3 length equals 16 residues. The J segment lost 5 bases and the V segment lost 2 bases, leaving 6 bases of the junction unmatched. The CDR3 region is CASSLFGTSGPETQYF. Written as DNA, the CDR3 is TGTGCCAGCAGCTTATTCGGGACTAGCGGGCCCGAGACCCAGTACTTC.

The rearrangement uses TRBV19 and TRBJ1-4; no clear D gene. This CDR3 comprises 13 residues. Germline assignment: CDR1 LNHDA and CDR2 SQIVND (reference sequence). V dropped 7 bases and J dropped 2 bases, with 8 bases sitting between them. The CDR3 sequence: CASTPETNEKLFF. CDR3 coding DNA: TGTGCCAGTACCCCGGAGACTAATGAAAAACTGTTTTTT. Filled out from reference TRBV19 and TRBJ1-4, the complete variable domain reads DGGITQSPKYLFRKEGQNVTLSCEQNLNHDAMYWYRQDPGQGLRLIYYSQIVNDFQKGDIAEGYSVSREKKESFPLTVTSAQKNPTAFYLCASTPETNEKLFFGSGTQLSVL.

For the CDR3, the DNA is TGTGCCAGCTCACTGACAGGAGTCGAAGCTTTCTTT. Translating it yields CASSLTGVEAFF. The chain has TRBV18 and TRBJ1-1, with a weak D call TRBD1 (6 bases). This CDR3 has 12 amino acids. CDR1 is KGHSH and CDR2 is LQKENI in the germline V gene. Trimming cost V 4 bases and J 8 bases, with 11 bases left between them.

The chain has TRBV29-1 and TRBJ2-2, with 10 bases lining up with TRBD2. V dropped 3 bases and J dropped 8; count of bases not matched to a gene: 12. The CDR3 contains 16 residues. Germline V gene lookup returns CDR1 SQVTM and CDR2 ANQGSEA. CDR3 region: CSVELVAGGRSGELFF. The CDR3 region has the DNA TGCAGCGTTGAGCTGGTAGCGGGAGGTAGGAGTGGGGAGCTGTTTTTT.

V gene TRBV28 combines with J gene TRBJ1-2; TRBD1 agrees at 7 bases. The J segment lost 6 bases and the V segment lost 5 bases, leaving 18 bases of the junction unmatched. Per the germline V gene, CDR1 is MDHEN and CDR2 is SYDVKM. This CDR3 has 17 residues. The CDR3 coding sequence is TGTGCCAGCAGTCGGACCCACATAGCCGGGACAGATGATGGCTACACCTTC. Encoded protein: CASSRTHIAGTDDGYTF.

The genes are TRBV10-3 and TRBJ2-7; 13 bases map to TRBD2. Germline-derived CDR1 and CDR2 are ENHRY and SYGVKD. Trimming at V came to 8 bases and at J to 0 bases, leaving 7 bases not matched to a gene. The length of the CDR3 is 16 residues. The CDR3 DNA follows: TGTGCCATCTCAAGGACTAGCGGGAGTTACTCCTACGAGCAGTACTTC. It yields the protein CAISRTSGSYSYEQYF.

The chain recombines TRBV13 with TRBJ1-4; 7 bases are shared with TRBD1. Germline V gene lookup returns CDR1 PRHDT and CDR2 FYEKMQ (reference sequence). This CDR3 is 14 amino acids long. The ends lost 8 bases at V and 3 bases at J; junction bases unmatched: 6. CDR3: CASGNRGANEKLFF. The CDR3, as DNA: TGTGCCAGCGGCAACAGGGGTGCTAATGAAAAACTGTTTTTT.

The V and J genes are TRBV7-9 and TRBJ2-7; D is perhaps TRBD1 (7 bases). CDR3 size: 17 residues. The germline V gene encodes CDR1 SEHNR and CDR2 FQNEAQ (reference sequence). The V end was cut by 5 bases, the J end by 6 bases, with 26 bases between. CDR3 region: CASSPGQPLTGGLEQYF. The CDR3 DNA follows: TGTGCCAGCAGCCCGGGACAGCCCCTTACCGGGGGTCTCGAGCAGTACTTC.

The rearrangement links TRBV7-6 to TRBJ1-5, with D possibly TRBD1 on 6 matching bases. CDR3 length: 15 amino acids. Per germline, CDR1 SGHVS and CDR2 FNYEAQ. Trimming pared 2 bases from V and 1 base from J, leaving 9 bases between. DNA of the CDR3: TGTGCCAGCAGCTTATTCGGACAGAGCAATCAGCCCCAGCATTTT. Amino acids: CASSLFGQSNQPQHF.

The chain employs TRBV5-1 and TRBJ1-1; 8 bases fit TRBD1. The germline V gene encodes CDR1 SGHRS and CDR2 YFSETQ. The CDR3 is 15 residues long. After removal of 0 bases from V and 6 bases from J, the junction contained 7 bases not matched to a gene. The CDR3 region is CASSLATGGSAEAFF. The CDR3 DNA sequence: TGCGCCAGCAGCTTGGCTACAGGGGGTTCGGCTGAAGCTTTCTTT.

The chain has TRBV7-9 and TRBJ1-1; TRBD1 agrees at 7 bases. The CDR3 is 12 amino acids. CDR1 SEHNR and CDR2 FQNEAQ come from the germline V gene (reference sequence). V lost 5 bases, J lost 4 bases, and 1 base stayed unmatched. CDR3 coding DNA: TGTGCCAGCAGCCCAGGGGGCACTGAAGCTTTCTTT. Encoded protein: CASSPGGTEAFF.

The rearrangement links TRBV28 to TRBJ2-7; D possibly corresponds to TRBD1 (6 bases). CDR1 is MDHEN, CDR2 SYDVKM, per germline. V lost 2 bases to trimming and J lost 6 bases, with 14 bases between them. This CDR3 spans 14 amino acids. CDR3: CASSLTRGSGEQYF. For the CDR3, the DNA is TGTGCCAGCAGTTTAACGAGGGGGTCAGGCGAGCAGTACTTC.

This clone came up a few times. J is TRBJ2-4 and V is TRBV19; D call uncertain. With 1 base removed from V and 6 bases from J, the gap between germline ends came to 10 bases. Germline assignment: CDR1 LNHDA and CDR2 SQIVND (reference sequence). The CDR3 consists of 14 residues. This CDR3 reads CASSIAGPPNIQYF. The CDR3 DNA reads TGTGCCAGTAGTATAGCAGGCCCCCCAAACATTCAGTACTTC.

The V gene is TRBV20-1, the J gene TRBJ1-3; TRBD1 is a possible D gene (5 bases). The CDR3 contains 12 residues. V lost 3 bases and J lost 8, with 11 bases in between. Germline V gene sequence: CDR1 DFQATT, CDR2 SNEGSKA (reference sequence). The CDR3, as DNA: TGCAGTGCTAGTCGGGGGTCGGACACCATATATTTT. Its protein product is CSASRGSDTIYF.

This sequence joins TRBV5-1 and TRBJ2-6; the D gene is possibly TRBD1 (6 bases). Germline V gene sequence: CDR1 SGHRS, CDR2 YFSETQ. The CDR3 loop spans 18 amino acids. Trimming pared 4 bases from V and 2 bases from J, leaving 19 bases between. The CDR3 bases are TGCGCCAGCAGCAAGCCAGTTGGGACAAGGACTGGGGCCAACGTCCTGACTTTC. It specifies CASSKPVGTRTGANVLTF.

The rearrangement links TRBV18 to TRBJ2-7; 7 bases map to TRBD2. Losses at the gene ends were 1 base for V and 1 base for J; bases not matched to a gene: 13. CDR1 and CDR2 (germline): KGHSH, LQKENI. The CDR3 has 18 amino acids. CDR3 in DNA: TGTGCCAGCTCACCACGGCTATCGTCTAGCGGAGATTCCTACGAGCAGTACTTC. Amino acids: CASSPRLSSSGDSYEQYF.